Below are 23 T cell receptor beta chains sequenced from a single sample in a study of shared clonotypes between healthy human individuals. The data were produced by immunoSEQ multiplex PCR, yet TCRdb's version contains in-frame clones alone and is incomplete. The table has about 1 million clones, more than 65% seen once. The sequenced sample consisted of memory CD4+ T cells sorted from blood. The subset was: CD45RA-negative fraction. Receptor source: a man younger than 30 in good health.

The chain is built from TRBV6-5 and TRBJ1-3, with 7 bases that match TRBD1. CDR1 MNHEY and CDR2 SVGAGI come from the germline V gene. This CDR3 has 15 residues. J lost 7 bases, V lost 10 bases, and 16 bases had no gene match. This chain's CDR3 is CATAETGTGRNTIYF. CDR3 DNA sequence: TGTGCCACCGCCGAGACAGGGACGGGGAGGAACACCATATATTTT.

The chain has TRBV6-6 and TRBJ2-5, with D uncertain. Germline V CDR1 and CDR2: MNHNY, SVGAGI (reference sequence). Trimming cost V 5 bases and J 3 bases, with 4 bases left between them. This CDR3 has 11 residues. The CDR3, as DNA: TGTGCCAGCAGTCTAGAAGAGACCCAGTACTTC. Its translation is CASSLEETQYF.

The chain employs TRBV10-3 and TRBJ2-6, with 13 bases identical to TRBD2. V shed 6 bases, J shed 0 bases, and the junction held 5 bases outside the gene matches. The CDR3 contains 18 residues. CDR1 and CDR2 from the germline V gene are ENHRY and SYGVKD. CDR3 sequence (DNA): TGTGCCATCAGCGTTGGACTAGCGGGGGCCTCTGGGGCCAACGTCCTGACTTTC. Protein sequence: CAISVGLAGASGANVLTF.

CDR3 DNA: TGTGCCAGCAGCACCAGGGGAAATGGAAACACCATATATTTT. Translated: CASSTRGNGNTIYF. The V call is TRBV5-8, the J call TRBJ1-3, with D possibly matching TRBD1 (6 bases). Trimming shortened V by 4 bases and J by 3 bases, and 11 bases separated the two germline ends. The CDR3 is 14 amino acids. Germline V gene sequence: CDR1 SGHTS, CDR2 YDEGEE.

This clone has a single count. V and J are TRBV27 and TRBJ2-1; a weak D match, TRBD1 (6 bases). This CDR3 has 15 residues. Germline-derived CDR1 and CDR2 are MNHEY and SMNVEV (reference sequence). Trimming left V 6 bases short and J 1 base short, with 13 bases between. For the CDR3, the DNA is TGTGCCAGCAGGTGGGACATAAGGTCCTACAATGAGCAGTTCTTC. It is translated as CASRWDIRSYNEQFF.

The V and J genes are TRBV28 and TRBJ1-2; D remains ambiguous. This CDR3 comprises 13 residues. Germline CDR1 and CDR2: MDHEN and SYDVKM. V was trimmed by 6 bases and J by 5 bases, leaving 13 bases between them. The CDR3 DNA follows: TGTGCCAGCAGCAACGGCCTGGTGTATGGCTACACCTTC. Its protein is CASSNGLVYGYTF.

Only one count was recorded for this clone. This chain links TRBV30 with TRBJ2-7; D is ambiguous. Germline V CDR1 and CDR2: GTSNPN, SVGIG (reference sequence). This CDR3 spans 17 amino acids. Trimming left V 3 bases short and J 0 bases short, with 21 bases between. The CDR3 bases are TGTGCCTGGAGCCAAAACCCTTGGCGCCACTACTCCTACGAGCAGTACTTC. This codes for CAWSQNPWRHYSYEQYF.

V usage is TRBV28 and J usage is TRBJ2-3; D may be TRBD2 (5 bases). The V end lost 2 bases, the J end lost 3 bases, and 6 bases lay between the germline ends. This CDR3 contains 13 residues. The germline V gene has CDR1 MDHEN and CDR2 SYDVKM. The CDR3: CASSLSGTDTQYF. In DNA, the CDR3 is TGTGCCAGCAGTTTAAGCGGTACAGATACGCAGTATTTT.

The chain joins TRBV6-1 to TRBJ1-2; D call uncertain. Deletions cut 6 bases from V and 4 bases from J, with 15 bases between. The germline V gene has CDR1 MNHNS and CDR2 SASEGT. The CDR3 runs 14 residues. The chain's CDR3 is CASSMNQDGYGYTF. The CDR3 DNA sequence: TGTGCCAGCAGCATGAACCAGGACGGCTATGGCTACACCTTC.

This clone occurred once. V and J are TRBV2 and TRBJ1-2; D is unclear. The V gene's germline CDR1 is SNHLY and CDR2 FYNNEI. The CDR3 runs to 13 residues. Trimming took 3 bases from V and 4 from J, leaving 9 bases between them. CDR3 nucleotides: TGTGCCAGCAGTGAGGAGGGATTCTATGGCTACACCTTC. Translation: CASSEEGFYGYTF.

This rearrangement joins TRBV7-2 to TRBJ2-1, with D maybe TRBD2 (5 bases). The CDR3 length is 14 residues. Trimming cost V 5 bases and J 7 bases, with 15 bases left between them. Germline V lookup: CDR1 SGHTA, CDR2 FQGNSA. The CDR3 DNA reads TGTGCCAGCAGCCCCTTTAAGGGCGGGAATGAGCAGTTCTTC. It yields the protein CASSPFKGGNEQFF.

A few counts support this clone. DNA for the CDR3: TGTGCCAGCAGTTACTCGAGGTCGGGCGGGCGCGTCGGCTACACCTTC. Its translation: CASSYSRSGGRVGYTF. V usage is TRBV6-5 and J usage is TRBJ1-2, with D uncertain. The V end lost 0 bases, the J end lost 8 bases, and 19 bases lay between the germline ends. CDR1 and CDR2 (germline): MNHEY, SVGAGI. This CDR3 has 16 amino acids.

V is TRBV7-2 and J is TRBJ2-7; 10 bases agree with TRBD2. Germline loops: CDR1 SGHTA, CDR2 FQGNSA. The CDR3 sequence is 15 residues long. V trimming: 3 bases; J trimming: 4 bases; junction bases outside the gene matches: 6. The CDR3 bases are TGTGCCAGCAGCTTTAAATATAGCGGGGGGTACGAGCAGTACTTC. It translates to CASSFKYSGGYEQYF.

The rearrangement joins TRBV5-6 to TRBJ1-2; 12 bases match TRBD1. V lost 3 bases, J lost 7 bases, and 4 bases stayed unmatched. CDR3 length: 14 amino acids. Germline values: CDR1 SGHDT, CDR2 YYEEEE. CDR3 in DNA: TGTGCCAGCAGCTGGGGACAGGGGGCTTTTGGCTACACCTTC. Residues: CASSWGQGAFGYTF.

CDR3 bases: TGTGCCAGCAGTGTGGGGGGCTCCTACGAGCAGTACTTC. Its translation is CASSVGGSYEQYF. The J gene is TRBJ2-7, the V gene TRBV2; a possible D gene is TRBD2 (6 bases). The germline V gene encodes CDR1 SNHLY and CDR2 FYNNEI. This CDR3 spans 13 amino acids. Deletions cut 4 bases from V and 0 bases from J, with 7 bases between.

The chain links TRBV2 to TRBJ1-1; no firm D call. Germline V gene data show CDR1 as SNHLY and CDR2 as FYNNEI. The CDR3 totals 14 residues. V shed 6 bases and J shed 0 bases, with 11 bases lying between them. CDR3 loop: CASRGNRMNTEAFF. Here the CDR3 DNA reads TGTGCCAGCAGGGGAAACAGAATGAACACTGAAGCTTTCTTT.

The DNA of the CDR3 is TGTGCCAGCTCACCAACACGGAACTCTGGGGCCAACGTCCTGACTTTC. Encoded protein: CASSPTRNSGANVLTF. V usage is TRBV18 and J usage is TRBJ2-6, with D uncertain. Trimming took 2 bases from V and 0 from J, leaving 8 bases between them. Germline CDR1 is KGHSH and CDR2 is LQKENI. The CDR3 is made up of 16 amino acids.

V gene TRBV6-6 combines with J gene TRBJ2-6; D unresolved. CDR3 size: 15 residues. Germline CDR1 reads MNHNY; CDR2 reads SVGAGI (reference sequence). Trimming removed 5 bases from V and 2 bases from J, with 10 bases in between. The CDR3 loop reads CASSPVGTGANVLTF. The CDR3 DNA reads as TGTGCCAGCAGTCCCGTGGGTACTGGGGCCAACGTCCTGACTTTC.

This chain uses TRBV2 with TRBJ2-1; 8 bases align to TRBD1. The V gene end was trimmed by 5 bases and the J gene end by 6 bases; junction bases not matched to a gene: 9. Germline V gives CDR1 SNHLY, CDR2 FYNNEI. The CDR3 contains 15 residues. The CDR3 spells CASSRRTGLVNEQFF. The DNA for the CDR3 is TGTGCCAGCAGTCGGCGGACAGGGCTGGTCAATGAGCAGTTCTTC.

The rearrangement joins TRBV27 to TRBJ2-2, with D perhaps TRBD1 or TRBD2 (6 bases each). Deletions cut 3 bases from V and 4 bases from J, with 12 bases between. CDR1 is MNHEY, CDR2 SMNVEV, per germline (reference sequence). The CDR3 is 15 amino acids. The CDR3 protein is CASSLRDNPTGELFF. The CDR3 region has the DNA TGTGCCAGCAGTTTGCGGGACAACCCCACCGGGGAGCTGTTTTTT.

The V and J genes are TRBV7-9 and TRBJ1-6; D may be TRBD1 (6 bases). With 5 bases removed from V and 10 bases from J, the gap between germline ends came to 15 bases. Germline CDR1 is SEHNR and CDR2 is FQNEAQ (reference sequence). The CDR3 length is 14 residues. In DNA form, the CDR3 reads TGTGCCAGCAGCCACGAGGGGGGCGGATCACCCCTCCACTTT. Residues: CASSHEGGGSPLHF.

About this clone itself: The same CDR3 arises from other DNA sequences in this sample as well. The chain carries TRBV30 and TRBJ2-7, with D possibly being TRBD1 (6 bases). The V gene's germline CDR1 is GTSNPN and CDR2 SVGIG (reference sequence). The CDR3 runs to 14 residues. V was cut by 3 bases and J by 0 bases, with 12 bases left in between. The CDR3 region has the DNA TGTGCCTGGAGCCGAGGGGGAAGCTCCTACGAGCAGTACTTC. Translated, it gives CAWSRGGSSYEQYF. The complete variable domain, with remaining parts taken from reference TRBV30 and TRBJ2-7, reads SQTIHQWPATLVQPVGSPLSLECTVEGTSNPNLYWYRQAAGRGLQLLFYSVGIGQISSEVPQNLSASRPQDRQFILSSKKLLLSDSGFYLCAWSRGGSSYEQYFGPGTRLTVT.

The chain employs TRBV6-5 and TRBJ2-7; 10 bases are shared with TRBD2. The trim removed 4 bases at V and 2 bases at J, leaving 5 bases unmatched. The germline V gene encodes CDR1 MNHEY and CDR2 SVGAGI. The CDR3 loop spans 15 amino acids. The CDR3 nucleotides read TGTGCCAGCAGTTCCTCCGGGACTAGCGCCTACGAGCAGTACTTC. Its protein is CASSSSGTSAYEQYF.